The 28 T cell receptor beta chains below all came from one sample that was sequenced in a study of cytomegalovirus exposure and HLA in healthy donors. The PCR ran on 60 Vbeta and 13 Jbeta primers. Method: immunoSEQ multiplex PCR; TCRdb's copy keeps in-frame clones and lacks some. The table shows 120,000 or so clones, with roughly 72% occurring only once. Sequenced: PBMCs. Every receptor here comes from a man aged 40-49 years in good health and CMV-seropositive.

The J gene is TRBJ1-6, the V gene TRBV25-1; TRBD1 agrees at 8 bases. CDR1 and CDR2 (germline): MGHDK, SYGVNS. This CDR3 spans 15 amino acids. The ends lost 6 bases at V and 5 bases at J; junction bases unmatched: 6. The CDR3 loop reads CASRGPTGDNSPLHF. Written as DNA, the CDR3 is TGTGCCAGCAGAGGTCCGACAGGGGATAATTCACCCCTCCACTTT.

This chain links TRBV5-1 with TRBJ2-1, with 11 bases identical to TRBD2. J gave up 10 bases and V 4 bases, and 16 bases lay outside the gene matches. CDR3 length: 17 amino acids. Germline V gene sequence: CDR1 SGHRS, CDR2 YFSETQ. CDR3 bases: TGCGCCAGCAGCAAACCCACACTAGCGGGAGTAGTCAAGGAGCAGTTCTTC. The encoded protein is CASSKPTLAGVVKEQFF. The full variable domain, with the rest looked up from reference TRBV5-1 and TRBJ2-1, is KAGVTQTPRYLIKTRGQQVTLSCSPISGHRSVSWYQQTPGQGLQFLFEYFSETQRNKGNFPGRFSGRQFSNSRSEMNVSTLELGDSALYLCASSKPTLAGVVKEQFFGPGTRLTVL.

CDR3 nucleotide sequence: TGTGCCAGCCTGGGACAGGGGTCGGAGACCCAGTACTTC. Its protein is CASLGQGSETQYF. The V gene is TRBV6-5, the J gene TRBJ2-5, with 10 bases aligning to TRBD1. The length of the CDR3 is 13 residues. The V segment lost 8 bases and the J segment 5 bases; nucleotides outside the gene matches: 5. The V gene's germline CDR1 is MNHEY and CDR2 SVGAGI.

This chain links TRBV25-1 with TRBJ2-3; D gene unclear. The CDR3 sequence is 13 residues long. Germline CDR1 is MGHDK and CDR2 is SYGVNS. V was trimmed by 4 bases and J by 6 bases, leaving 11 bases between them. The CDR3 bases are TGTGCCAGCAGTGCGATAGATTCGGATACGCAGTATTTT. Protein sequence: CASSAIDSDTQYF.

This clone was seen a handful of times. The chain is built from TRBV6-5 and TRBJ2-1; 8 bases align to TRBD1. The CDR3 totals 14 residues. Germline V lookup: CDR1 MNHEY, CDR2 SVGAGI. Trimming at V came to 4 bases and at J to 10 bases, leaving 9 bases not matched to a gene. CDR3 nucleotides: TGTGCCAGCAGTTCGGACAGGGAGGTTGACGAGCAGTTCTTC. It codes for CASSSDREVDEQFF.

This rearrangement joins TRBV7-9 to TRBJ2-7; 11 bases are shared with TRBD2. The trim removed 4 bases at V and 5 bases at J, leaving 7 bases unmatched. This CDR3 has 15 amino acids. Per the germline V gene, CDR1 is SEHNR and CDR2 is FQNEAQ (reference sequence). For the CDR3, the DNA is TGTGCCAGCAGCTACCTAACTAGCGGGAGAGACGAGCAGTACTTC. This sequence encodes CASSYLTSGRDEQYF.

The V gene is TRBV2, the J gene TRBJ2-7; a possible D gene is TRBD2 (6 bases). The length of the CDR3 is 14 residues. V gave up 7 bases and J gave up 6 bases, with 19 bases separating them. In germline, CDR1 is SNHLY, CDR2 FYNNEI. The CDR3 region has the DNA TGTGCCAGCACCGAGGAACGGGAGAGGGTCGAGCAGTACTTC. Translating it yields CASTEERERVEQYF. Using reference TRBV2 and TRBJ2-7 for the parts outside the CDR3, the full variable domain is EPEVTQTPSHQVTQMGQEVILRCVPISNHLYFYWYRQILGQKVEFLVSFYNNEISEKSEIFDDQFSVERPDGSNFTLKIRSTKLEDSAMYFCASTEERERVEQYFGPGTRLTVT.

The chain couples TRBV5-4 to TRBJ2-2; D is uncertain. Looked up from germline, CDR1 is SGHNT and CDR2 is YYREEE (reference sequence). The CDR3 runs to 13 residues. Trimming removed 1 base from V and 4 bases from J, with 5 bases in between. CDR3 protein: CASSLLRTGELFF. Written as DNA, the CDR3 is TGTGCCAGCAGCTTGTTGCGCACCGGGGAGCTGTTTTTT.

V gene TRBV29-1 combines with J gene TRBJ1-1; D is uncertain. Germline CDR1 reads SQVTM; CDR2 reads ANQGSEA. Trimming took off 4 bases at V and 2 bases at J, with 8 bases between the two ends. The CDR3 loop spans 12 amino acids. CDR3 amino acids: CSVGRVNTEAFF. CDR3 DNA sequence: TGCAGCGTTGGGAGAGTAAACACTGAAGCTTTCTTT.

This clone was counted once. This chain links TRBV6-1 with TRBJ2-3; 9 positions agree with TRBD1. Germline CDR1 reads MNHNS; CDR2 reads SASEGT. The J segment lost 4 bases and the V segment lost 8 bases, leaving 7 bases of the junction unmatched. CDR3 length: 14 residues. The DNA for the CDR3 is TGTGCCAGCGGTCTCGGGACAGGGCCAGATACGCAGTATTTT. Its protein product is CASGLGTGPDTQYF.

The V and J genes are TRBV27 and TRBJ1-6; 9 bases map to TRBD1. The ends lost 5 bases at V and 6 bases at J; junction bases unmatched: 14. Germline values: CDR1 MNHEY, CDR2 SMNVEV (reference sequence). The CDR3 length is 18 residues. The CDR3 nucleotides are TGTGCCAGCAGTGTAGGGACAGGGCCTTTTCAAATTAATTCACCCCTCCACTTT. Encoded protein: CASSVGTGPFQINSPLHF.

The chain has TRBV6-1 and TRBJ2-7; tentative D call: TRBD2 (6 bases). Germline V gene lookup returns CDR1 MNHNS and CDR2 SASEGT. The V end was cut by 6 bases, the J end by 7 bases, with 13 bases between. The CDR3 covers 12 residues. The CDR3 DNA is TGTGCCAGCAGGAGGCTGGCGGGAGAGCAGTACTTC. Its translation: CASRRLAGEQYF.

This chain links TRBV27 with TRBJ1-2, with D possibly TRBD1 on 5 matching bases. V was trimmed by 3 bases and J by 3 bases, leaving 11 bases between them. This CDR3 is built from 14 residues. Germline CDR1 is MNHEY and CDR2 is SMNVEV (reference sequence). CDR3 amino acids: CASSLAGNDYGYTF. CDR3 nucleotide sequence: TGTGCCAGCAGTTTGGCAGGGAACGACTATGGCTACACCTTC.

V is TRBV9 and J is TRBJ1-4, with D possibly TRBD1 on 5 matching bases. CDR1 and CDR2 (germline): SGDLS, YYNGEE. Trimming cost V 0 bases and J 0 bases, with 6 bases left between them. This CDR3 comprises 15 residues. This CDR3 reads CASSVEGTTNEKLFF. In DNA, the CDR3 is TGTGCCAGCAGCGTAGAGGGGACAACTAATGAAAAACTGTTTTTT.

V gene TRBV5-1 combines with J gene TRBJ1-1, with D maybe TRBD1 (6 bases). Per the germline V gene, CDR1 is SGHRS and CDR2 is YFSETQ. The germline V and J ends were trimmed by 0 bases and 10 bases, with 19 bases remaining between them. This CDR3 comprises 15 residues. The CDR3 DNA is TGCGCCAGCAGCTTGGCAGGGGAAACCCGCTCAGGAGCTTTCTTT. As protein: CASSLAGETRSGAFF.

The chain is built from TRBV7-3 and TRBJ2-6, with D unclear. V was cut by 1 base and J by 0 bases, with 7 bases left in between. Germline V gene sequence: CDR1 SGHTA, CDR2 FQGTGA. The CDR3 runs 16 residues. The CDR3 here is CASSLKSVSGANVLTF. The CDR3, as DNA: TGTGCCAGCAGCTTAAAATCTGTCTCTGGGGCCAACGTCCTGACTTTC.

The chain combines TRBV13 with TRBJ2-7; no firm D call. Trimming shortened V by 3 bases and J by 4 bases, and 4 bases separated the two germline ends. Germline CDR1 is PRHDT and CDR2 is FYEKMQ (reference sequence). The CDR3 consists of 11 residues. In DNA form, the CDR3 reads TGTGCCAGCAGCTTGCGTTACGAGCAGTACTTC. It yields the protein CASSLRYEQYF.

The gene calls are TRBV7-9 and TRBJ2-1, with 12 positions matching TRBD2. The germline V gene encodes CDR1 SEHNR and CDR2 FQNEAQ (reference sequence). The CDR3 contains 16 residues. The V segment lost 5 bases and the J segment 4 bases; nucleotides outside the gene matches: 6. CDR3 nucleotides: TGTGCCAGCAGCCCACGACTAGCGGGGGCGTACAATGAGCAGTTCTTC. This gives the protein CASSPRLAGAYNEQFF. The complete variable domain, with remaining parts taken from reference TRBV7-9 and TRBJ2-1, reads DTGVSQNPRHKITKRGQNVTFRCDPISEHNRLYWYRQTLGQGPEFLTYFQNEAQLEKSRLLSDRFSAERPKGSFSTLEIQRTEQGDSAMYLCASSPRLAGAYNEQFFGPGTRLTVL.

V usage is TRBV19 and J usage is TRBJ2-2; a weak D match, TRBD2 (5 bases). CDR3 length equals 14 residues. The germline V gene encodes CDR1 LNHDA and CDR2 SQIVND (reference sequence). CDR3 DNA sequence: TGTGCAACGTTACCGGGATCTCCGCCCCGGGAGCTGTTTTTT. Encoded protein: CATLPGSPPRELFF.

The rearrangement uses TRBV7-8 and TRBJ1-1, with D possibly TRBD1 on 6 matching bases. Deletions cut 3 bases from V and 5 bases from J, with 16 bases between. The length of the CDR3 is 15 residues. The germline V gene has CDR1 SGHVS and CDR2 FQNEAQ. This chain's CDR3 is CASSFSTGFRTEAFF. The CDR3 nucleotides are TGTGCCAGCAGCTTCTCGACAGGTTTTCGGACTGAAGCTTTCTTT.

V gene TRBV6-1 combines with J gene TRBJ2-7; 8 bases align to TRBD2. This CDR3 has 11 amino acids. Germline lookup yields CDR1 MNHNS and CDR2 SASEGT. V shed 11 bases and J 7 bases; nucleotides not matched to a gene: 7. CDR3 sequence: CALSTGGEQYF. The CDR3 DNA follows: TGTGCCCTCTCCACGGGGGGGGAGCAGTACTTC.

The chain joins TRBV10-3 to TRBJ2-2; 14 bases align to TRBD2. Per germline, CDR1 ENHRY and CDR2 SYGVKD. CDR3 length: 17 residues. V trimming: 10 bases; J trimming: 4 bases; junction bases outside the gene matches: 11. The CDR3 DNA is TGTGCCACCTCGACTAGCGGGAGGGCCTCGGGCACCGGGGAGCTGTTTTTT. Translating gives CATSTSGRASGTGELFF.

The V and J genes are TRBV25-1 and TRBJ2-3; D uncertain. The CDR3 extends over 15 amino acids. V lost 8 bases and J lost 0, with 15 bases in between. Germline loops: CDR1 MGHDK, CDR2 SYGVNS. The CDR3 loop reads CASGPLRGSTDTQYF. The CDR3 nucleotides are TGTGCCAGCGGCCCTTTGCGCGGTAGCACAGATACGCAGTATTTT.

This clone was counted once. This chain links TRBV5-1 with TRBJ2-5; 9 bases map to TRBD1. Trimming cost V 1 base and J 2 bases; bases outside gene matches: 12. The CDR3 consists of 18 residues. Germline V gene sequence: CDR1 SGHRS, CDR2 YFSETQ. CDR3 nucleotides: TGCGCCAGCAGCTTGAGGGACAGGGAACATATAATACAAGAGACCCAGTACTTC. Residues: CASSLRDREHIIQETQYF. Full variable domain (rest looked up from reference TRBV5-1 and TRBJ2-5): KAGVTQTPRYLIKTRGQQVTLSCSPISGHRSVSWYQQTPGQGLQFLFEYFSETQRNKGNFPGRFSGRQFSNSRSEMNVSTLELGDSALYLCASSLRDREHIIQETQYFGPGTRLLVL.

The count of this clone is one. The CDR3 DNA sequence: TGTGCCAGCAGCCGACGACAGGGGGCTGGGTACGAGCAGTACTTC. Translation: CASSRRQGAGYEQYF. V is TRBV7-2 and J is TRBJ2-7; the match to TRBD1 covers 10 bases. The CDR3 has 15 amino acids. Losses at the gene ends were 5 bases for V and 4 bases for J; bases not matched to a gene: 8. The germline V gene encodes CDR1 SGHTA and CDR2 FQGNSA.

J is TRBJ1-1 and V is TRBV2, with 10 positions matching TRBD1. The CDR3 totals 14 residues. The V gene end was trimmed by 6 bases and the J gene end by 5 bases; junction bases not matched to a gene: 6. Germline loops: CDR1 SNHLY, CDR2 FYNNEI. CDR3 sequence (DNA): TGTGCCAGCAGACCGGGACAGGGGAGGACTGAAGCTTTCTTT. Its translation: CASRPGQGRTEAFF. Supplemented by reference TRBV2 and TRBJ1-1, the full variable domain reads EPEVTQTPSHQVTQMGQEVILRCVPISNHLYFYWYRQILGQKVEFLVSFYNNEISEKSEIFDDQFSVERPDGSNFTLKIRSTKLEDSAMYFCASRPGQGRTEAFFGQGTRLTVV.

The chain joins TRBV5-1 to TRBJ2-7, with D possibly matching TRBD1 (6 bases). The CDR3 is 12 residues long. The V and J ends lost 4 bases and 6 bases respectively, with 11 bases between them. Germline V gene sequence: CDR1 SGHRS, CDR2 YFSETQ. The CDR3 loop is CASSRDIGEQYF. CDR3 DNA sequence: TGCGCCAGCAGCCGGGACATTGGCGAGCAGTACTTC. The entire variable domain, with the rest obtained from reference TRBV5-1 and TRBJ2-7, is as follows: KAGVTQTPRYLIKTRGQQVTLSCSPISGHRSVSWYQQTPGQGLQFLFEYFSETQRNKGNFPGRFSGRQFSNSRSEMNVSTLELGDSALYLCASSRDIGEQYFGPGTRLTVT.

This clone was picked up a small number of times. J is TRBJ1-2 and V is TRBV5-1; D may be TRBD1 (6 bases). Looked up from germline, CDR1 is SGHRS and CDR2 is YFSETQ. This CDR3 is built from 14 residues. Between the trimmed V and J ends, which lost 3 bases and 4 bases, there was a span of 13 bases. The CDR3 DNA follows: TGCGCCAGCAGCTCGGAACAGGGCGGCTATGGCTACACCTTC. Protein sequence: CASSSEQGGYGYTF.